One T cell receptor beta chain is described in this entry. Antigen specificity is unknown. CDR3 length: 12 amino acids. The germline V gene has CDR1 SNHLY and CDR2 FYNNEI. V gave up 4 bases and J gave up 8 bases, with 11 bases separating them. The sample comes from a study of cytomegalovirus exposure and HLA in healthy donors. In the study overall: Earlier, approximately 190 million T cells were analyzed, and fewer than 120 million unique TCR beta sequences were found among them.

Amplification used 60 Vbeta primers and 13 Jbeta primers. TCRdb keeps only in-frame clones here, not all; method: immunoSEQ multiplex PCR. The table records about 160,000 clones, over 60% of them present only once. Study outcomes and limitations: HLA allele associations emerged for some 16,000 TCR beta sequences in a later analysis, at 0.05 false discovery rate. Only CMV serostatus was available as immune exposure information. According to the study, around 160 TCR beta chains were cytomegalovirus-associated.

The chain is built from TRBV2 and TRBJ1-2, with D uncertain. The sequence was obtained from a woman between 45 and 60 years old in good health and CMV-seropositive. Sequenced input: PBMCs. The CDR3 spells CASSGEVEGYTF. In DNA, the CDR3 is TGTGCCAGCAGTGGAGAGGTGGAGGGCTACACCTTC.